The present T cell receptor beta chain was sequenced within a study of OX40 agonist ivuxolimab in advanced cancers. Study-wide background: All patients had ivuxolimab intravenously every 2 weeks at 0.01 to 10 mg/kg.

V was pared by 0 bases and J by 0 bases, with 9 bases between. The germline gives CDR1 SGHVS, CDR2 FQNEAQ. This CDR3 is built from 16 residues. The table came from immunoSEQ multiplex PCR; TCRdb's copy has only in-frame clones and leaves some out. The sample includes roughly 26,000 clones, 88% of them seen just once. The sequence came from an adult with an advanced solid tumor such as melanoma, head and neck, liver or kidney cancer. V gene TRBV7-8 combines with J gene TRBJ1-3, with D hard to call. Sample: CD4+ or CD8+ T cells sorted from blood, taken in a trial of the OX40 agonist ivuxolimab. The CDR3 reads CASSLARVFSGNTIYF. CDR3 DNA sequence: TGTGCCAGCAGCTTAGCGCGGGTCTTCTCTGGAAACACCATATATTTT.